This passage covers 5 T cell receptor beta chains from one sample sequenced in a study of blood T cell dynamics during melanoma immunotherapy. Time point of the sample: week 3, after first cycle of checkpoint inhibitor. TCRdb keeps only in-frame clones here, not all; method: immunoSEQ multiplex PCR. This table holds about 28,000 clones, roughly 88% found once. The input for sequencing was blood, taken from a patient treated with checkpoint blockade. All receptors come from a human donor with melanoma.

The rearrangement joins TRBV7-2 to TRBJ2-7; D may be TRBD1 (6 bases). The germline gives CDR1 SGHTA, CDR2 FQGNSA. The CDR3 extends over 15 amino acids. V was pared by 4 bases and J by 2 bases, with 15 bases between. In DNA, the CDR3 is TGTGCCAGCAGCTCTACCGGGACACAAGCCTACGAGCAGTACTTC. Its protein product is CASSSTGTQAYEQYF.

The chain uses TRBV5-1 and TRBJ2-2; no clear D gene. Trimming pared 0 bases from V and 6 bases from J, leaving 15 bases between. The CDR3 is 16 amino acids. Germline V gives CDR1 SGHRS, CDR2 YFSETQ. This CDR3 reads CASSLEVWAVPGELFF. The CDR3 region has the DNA TGCGCCAGCAGCTTGGAGGTTTGGGCAGTACCCGGGGAGCTGTTTTTT.

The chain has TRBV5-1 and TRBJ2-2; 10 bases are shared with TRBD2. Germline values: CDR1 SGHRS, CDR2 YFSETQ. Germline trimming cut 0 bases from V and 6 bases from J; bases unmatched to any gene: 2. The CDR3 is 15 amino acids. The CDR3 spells CASSLGLAGAGELFF. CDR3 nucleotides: TGCGCCAGCAGCTTGGGTCTAGCGGGGGCCGGGGAGCTGTTTTTT.

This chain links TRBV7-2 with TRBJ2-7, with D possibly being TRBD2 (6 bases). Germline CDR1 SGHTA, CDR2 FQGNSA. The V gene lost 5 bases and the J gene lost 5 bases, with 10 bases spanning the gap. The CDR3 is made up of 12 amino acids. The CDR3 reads CASSRDFNEQYF. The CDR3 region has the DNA TGTGCCAGCAGCCGGGACTTCAACGAGCAGTACTTC.

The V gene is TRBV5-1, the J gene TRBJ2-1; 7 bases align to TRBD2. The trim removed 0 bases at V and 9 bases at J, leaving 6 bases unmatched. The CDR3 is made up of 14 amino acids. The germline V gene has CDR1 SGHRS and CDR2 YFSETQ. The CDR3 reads CASSLGLAGAEQFF. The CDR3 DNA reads TGCGCCAGCAGCTTGGGACTAGCTGGGGCTGAGCAGTTCTTC.